These T cell receptor beta chains were read from a single sample in a study of CD4 T cells in relation to SARS-CoV-2 and coronaviruses. Using immunoSEQ multiplex PCR, the repertoire was profiled, and TCRdb retains in-frame clones only, with some absent. The sample contains roughly 68,000 clones, over 85% of which appear only once. The sequenced material came from naive CD4+ T cells from PBMCs. All receptors derive from a human donor in good health. Both conserved end residues are part of each CDR3. The D gene is left open where the match is weak. Some rows mark clone size as missing; the rest say once, few, many or name a class of expanded clone.

J | V | D | size | DNA | CDR3
TRBJ2-3 | TRBV7-3 | TRBD2 | - | TGTGCCAGCAGCTTAGGTAGCGGGCGGGGGACAGATACGCAGTATTTT | CASSLGSGRGTDTQYF
TRBJ1-1 | TRBV4-2 | TRBD1 | - | TGTGCCAGCAGCCATGAACAGGGGTTTCCCTCGGGAGCTTTCTTT | CASSHEQGFPSGAFF
TRBJ2-3 | TRBV5-1 | - | - | TGCGCCAGCAAGCTGCGGGCAGATCACGGGGGAGACACAGATACGCAGTATTTT | CASKLRADHGGDTDTQYF
TRBJ2-5 | TRBV6-1 | - | - | TGTGCCAGCAGTGAATTGGCCCCGGGGAACCAAGAGACCCAGTACTTC | CASSELAPGNQETQYF
TRBJ2-1 | TRBV21-1 | - | - | TGTGCCAGCAGGACTAACCAAAAATTCGCCTCCTACAATGAGCAGTTCTTC | CASRTNQKFASYNEQFF
TRBJ1-6 | TRBV2 | - | - | TGTGCCAGCAGTGATAGGGCACTCGATTCACCCCTCCACTTT | CASSDRALDSPLHF
TRBJ2-1 | TRBV7-8 | - | - | TGTGCCAGCAGCTCCCTGCGTGTAGGGACCTCCTACAATGAGCAGTTCTTC | CASSSLRVGTSYNEQFF
TRBJ1-2 | TRBV4-1 | - | - | TGCGCCAGCAGCCAAGTCTCGCTGCGGGGACGGACAACTAACTATGGCTACACCTTC | CASSQVSLRGRTTNYGYTF
TRBJ1-6 | TRBV28 | - | - | TGTGCCAGCAGCCCGGCGGCAGGTTATAATTCACCCCTCCACTTT | CASSPAAGYNSPLHF
TRBJ1-1 | TRBV28 | TRBD1 | - | TGTGCCAGCGCTTGGGACAGACTGTTTGAAGCTTTCTTT | CASAWDRLFEAFF
TRBJ2-1 | TRBV7-9 | - | once | TGTGCCAGCAGCTTAAATCTTACCCCTTACAATGAGCAGTTCTTC | CASSLNLTPYNEQFF
TRBJ1-1 | TRBV7-9 | - | few | TGTGCCAGCAGCTTATTGGACACTGAAGCTTTCTTT | CASSLLDTEAFF
TRBJ2-1 | TRBV19 | TRBD2 | - | TGTGCCAGTAGTATAGGGGGAGGCGGGAGCTACAATGAGCAGTTCTTC | CASSIGGGGSYNEQFF
TRBJ1-2 | TRBV10-3 | - | - | TGTGCCATCAGTGGATCCGGGACAACGACGGGAACTTACACCTTC | CAISGSGTTTGTYTF
TRBJ2-5 | TRBV28 | - | - | TGTGCCAGCAGCCCCCGGACAGCCAGGAAGGTGGCCCAGTACTTC | CASSPRTARKVAQYF
TRBJ2-1 | TRBV27 | - | - | TGTGCCGTGCTGGCTTACAATGAGCAGTTCTTC | CAVLAYNEQFF